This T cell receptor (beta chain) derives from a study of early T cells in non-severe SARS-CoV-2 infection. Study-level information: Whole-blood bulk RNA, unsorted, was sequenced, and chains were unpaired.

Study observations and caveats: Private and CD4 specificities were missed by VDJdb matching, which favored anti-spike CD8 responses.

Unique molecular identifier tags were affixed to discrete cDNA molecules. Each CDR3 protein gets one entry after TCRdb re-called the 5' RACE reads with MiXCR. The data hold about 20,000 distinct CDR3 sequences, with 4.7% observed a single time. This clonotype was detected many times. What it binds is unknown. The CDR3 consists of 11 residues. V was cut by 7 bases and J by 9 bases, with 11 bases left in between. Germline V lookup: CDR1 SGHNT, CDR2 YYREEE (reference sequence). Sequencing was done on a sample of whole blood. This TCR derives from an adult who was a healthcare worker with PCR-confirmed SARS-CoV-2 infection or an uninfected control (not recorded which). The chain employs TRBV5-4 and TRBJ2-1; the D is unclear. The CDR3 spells CASHSVAEQFF. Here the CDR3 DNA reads TGTGCCAGCCATTCGGTGGCTGAGCAGTTCTTC.